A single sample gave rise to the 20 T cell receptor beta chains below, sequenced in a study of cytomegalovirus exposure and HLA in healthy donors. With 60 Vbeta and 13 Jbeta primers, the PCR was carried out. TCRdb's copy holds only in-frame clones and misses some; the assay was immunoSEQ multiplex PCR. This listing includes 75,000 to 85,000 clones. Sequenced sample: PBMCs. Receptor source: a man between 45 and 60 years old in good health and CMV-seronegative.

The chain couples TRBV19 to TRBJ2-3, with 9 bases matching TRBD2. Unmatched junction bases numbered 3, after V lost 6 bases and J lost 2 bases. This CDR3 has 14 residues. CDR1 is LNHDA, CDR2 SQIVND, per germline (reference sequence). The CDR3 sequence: CASSLAGTTDTQYF. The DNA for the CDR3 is TGTGCCAGTAGCCTAGCGGGAACCACAGATACGCAGTATTTT.

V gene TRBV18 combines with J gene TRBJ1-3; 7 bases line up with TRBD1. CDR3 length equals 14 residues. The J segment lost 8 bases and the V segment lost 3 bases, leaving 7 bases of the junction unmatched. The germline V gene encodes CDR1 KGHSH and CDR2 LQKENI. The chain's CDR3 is CASSPTGKSDTIYF. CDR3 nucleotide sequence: TGTGCCAGCTCACCGACAGGGAAGAGTGACACCATATATTTT.

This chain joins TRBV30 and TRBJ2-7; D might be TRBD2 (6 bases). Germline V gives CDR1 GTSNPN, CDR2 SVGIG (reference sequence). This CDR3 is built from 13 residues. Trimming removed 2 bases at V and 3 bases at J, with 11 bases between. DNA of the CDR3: TGTGCCTGGAGTCGGGGACTTTTCTACGAGCAGTACTTC. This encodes CAWSRGLFYEQYF.

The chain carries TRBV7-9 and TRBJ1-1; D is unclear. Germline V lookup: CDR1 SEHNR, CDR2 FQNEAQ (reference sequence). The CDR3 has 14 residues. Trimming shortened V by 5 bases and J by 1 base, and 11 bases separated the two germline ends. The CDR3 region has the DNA TGTGCCAGCAGCCAACAGTCAGCGAACACTGAAGCTTTCTTT. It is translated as CASSQQSANTEAFF.

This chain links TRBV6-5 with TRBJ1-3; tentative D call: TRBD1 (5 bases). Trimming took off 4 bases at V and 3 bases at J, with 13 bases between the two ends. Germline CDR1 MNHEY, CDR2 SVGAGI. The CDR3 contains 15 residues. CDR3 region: CASSFQGARGNTIYF. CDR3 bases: TGTGCCAGCAGTTTCCAAGGGGCGCGTGGAAACACCATATATTTT.

The chain's CDR3 is CASSPGDMNTEAFF. The CDR3 coding sequence is TGTGCCAGCAGTCCAGGGGACATGAACACTGAAGCTTTCTTT. This chain uses TRBV28 with TRBJ1-1; possible D gene TRBD1, 6 bases. Germline CDR1 MDHEN, CDR2 SYDVKM. The CDR3 runs 14 residues. V was trimmed by 5 bases and J by 0 bases, leaving 10 bases between them.

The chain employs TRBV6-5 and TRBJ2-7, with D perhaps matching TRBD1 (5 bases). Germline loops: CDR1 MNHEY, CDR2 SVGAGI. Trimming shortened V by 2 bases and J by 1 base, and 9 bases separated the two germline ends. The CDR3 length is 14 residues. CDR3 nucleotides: TGTGCCAGCAGTTACGCCAGGGATTCCTACGAGCAGTACTTC. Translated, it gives CASSYARDSYEQYF.

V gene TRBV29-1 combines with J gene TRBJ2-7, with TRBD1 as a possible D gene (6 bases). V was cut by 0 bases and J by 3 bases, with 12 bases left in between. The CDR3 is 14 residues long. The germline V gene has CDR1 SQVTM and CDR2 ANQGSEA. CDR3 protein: CSVEEEQGVYEQYF. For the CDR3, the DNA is TGCAGCGTTGAAGAGGAACAGGGTGTCTACGAGCAGTACTTC.

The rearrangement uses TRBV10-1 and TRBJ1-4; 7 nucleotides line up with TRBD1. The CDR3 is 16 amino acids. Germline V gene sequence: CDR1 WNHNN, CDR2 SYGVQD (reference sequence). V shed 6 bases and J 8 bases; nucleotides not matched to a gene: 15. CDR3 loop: CASSRRRRQGVEKLFF. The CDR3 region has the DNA TGCGCCAGCAGCAGAAGGAGACGACAGGGAGTCGAAAAACTGTTTTTT.

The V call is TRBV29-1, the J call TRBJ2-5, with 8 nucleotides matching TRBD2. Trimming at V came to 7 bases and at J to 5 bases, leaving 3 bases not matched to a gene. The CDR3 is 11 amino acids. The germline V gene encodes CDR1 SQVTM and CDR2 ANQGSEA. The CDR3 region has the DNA TGCAGCGCCGGGGGGGACGAGACCCAGTACTTC. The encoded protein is CSAGGDETQYF.

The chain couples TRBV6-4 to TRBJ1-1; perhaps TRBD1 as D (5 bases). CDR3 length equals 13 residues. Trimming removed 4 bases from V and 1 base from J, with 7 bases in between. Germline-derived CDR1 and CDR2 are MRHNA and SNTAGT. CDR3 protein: CASSAQGNTEAFF. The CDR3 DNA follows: TGTGCCAGCAGTGCCCAGGGGAACACTGAAGCTTTCTTT.

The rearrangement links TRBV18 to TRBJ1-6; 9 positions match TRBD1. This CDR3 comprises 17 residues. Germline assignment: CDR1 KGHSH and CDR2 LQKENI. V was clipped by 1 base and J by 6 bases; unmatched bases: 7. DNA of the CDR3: TGTGCCAGCTCACCACGGACAGGGGAGTTGGGTAATTCACCCCTCCACTTT. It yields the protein CASSPRTGELGNSPLHF.

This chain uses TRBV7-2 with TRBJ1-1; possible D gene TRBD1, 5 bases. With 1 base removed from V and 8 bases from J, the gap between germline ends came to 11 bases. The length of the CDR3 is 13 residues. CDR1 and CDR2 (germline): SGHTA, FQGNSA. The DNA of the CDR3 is TGTGCCAGCAGCTTAGACCAGGGAAGGGAAGCTTTCTTT. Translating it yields CASSLDQGREAFF.

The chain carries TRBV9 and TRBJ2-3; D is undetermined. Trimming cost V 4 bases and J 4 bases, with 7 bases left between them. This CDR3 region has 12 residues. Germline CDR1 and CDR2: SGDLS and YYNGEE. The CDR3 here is CASSRAADTQYF. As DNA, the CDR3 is TGTGCCAGCAGCCGCGCGGCAGATACGCAGTATTTT.

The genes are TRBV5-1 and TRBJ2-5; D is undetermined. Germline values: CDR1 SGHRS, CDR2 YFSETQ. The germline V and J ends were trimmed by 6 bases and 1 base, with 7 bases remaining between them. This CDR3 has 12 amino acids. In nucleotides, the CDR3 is TGCGCCAGCACAGGTTTCCAAGAGACCCAGTACTTC. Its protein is CASTGFQETQYF. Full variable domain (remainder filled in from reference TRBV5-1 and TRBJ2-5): KAGVTQTPRYLIKTRGQQVTLSCSPISGHRSVSWYQQTPGQGLQFLFEYFSETQRNKGNFPGRFSGRQFSNSRSEMNVSTLELGDSALYLCASTGFQETQYFGPGTRLLVL.

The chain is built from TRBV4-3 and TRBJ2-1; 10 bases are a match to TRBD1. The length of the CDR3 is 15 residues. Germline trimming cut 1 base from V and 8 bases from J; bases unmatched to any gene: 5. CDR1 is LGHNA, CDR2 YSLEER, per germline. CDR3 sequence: CASSQADRGRDEQFF. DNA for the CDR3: TGCGCCAGCAGCCAAGCGGACAGGGGGAGAGATGAGCAGTTCTTC.

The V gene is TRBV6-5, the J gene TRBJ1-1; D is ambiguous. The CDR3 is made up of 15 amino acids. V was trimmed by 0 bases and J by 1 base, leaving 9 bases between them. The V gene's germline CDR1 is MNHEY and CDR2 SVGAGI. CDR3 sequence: CASSYSRQANTEAFF. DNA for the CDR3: TGTGCCAGCAGTTACTCGCGACAAGCGAACACTGAAGCTTTCTTT.

The CDR3 bases are TGTGCCAGCAGTTACAGTAATAATCAGCCCCAGCATTTT. This sequence encodes CASSYSNNQPQHF. The gene calls are TRBV28 and TRBJ1-5; D uncertain. CDR1 is MDHEN and CDR2 is SYDVKM in the germline V gene. The germline V and J ends were trimmed by 4 bases and 4 bases, with 8 bases remaining between them. The CDR3 is made up of 13 amino acids.

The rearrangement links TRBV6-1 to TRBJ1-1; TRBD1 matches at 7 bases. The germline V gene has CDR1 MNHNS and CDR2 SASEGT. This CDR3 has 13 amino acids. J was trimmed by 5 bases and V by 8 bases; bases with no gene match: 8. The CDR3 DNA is TGTGCCAGCGGGGTGACAGGGAGGACTGAAGCTTTCTTT. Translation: CASGVTGRTEAFF.

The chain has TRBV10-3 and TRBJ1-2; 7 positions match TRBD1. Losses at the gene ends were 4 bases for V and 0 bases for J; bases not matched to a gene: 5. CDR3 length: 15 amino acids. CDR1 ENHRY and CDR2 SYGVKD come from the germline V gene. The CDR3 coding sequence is TGTGCCATCAGTGCCCCGACAGGGCCTAACTATGGCTACACCTTC. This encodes CAISAPTGPNYGYTF.